These T cell receptor beta chains were read from a single sample in a study of CD8 T cells in ankylosing spondylitis. One entry per CDR3 protein, called by TCRdb with MiXCR from the 5' RACE reads. The sample comprises about 130,000 distinct CDR3 sequences, roughly 9% of which are singletons, and about 3.3% rests with the top ten. Sequenced: blood, either unsorted or a sorted T cell fraction (not recorded which). These receptor sequences come from a male donor with ankylosing spondylitis or in good health (not recorded which). Each CDR3 is given with its conserved first and last residue. A D gene is named only where the DNA matches it firmly. Rows give clone size only sometimes, using once, few, many, or a class for an expanded clone.

D gene: TRBD1; J gene: TRBJ2-7; clone size: NA; V gene: TRBV9; CDR3 DNA: TGTGCCAGCAGCGTAGAATGGGGACAGGCCCCTTACGAGCAGTACTTC; CDR3 protein: CASSVEWGQAPYEQYF
D gene: NA; J gene: TRBJ2-2; clone size: NA; V gene: TRBV18; CDR3 DNA: TGTGCCAGCTCACCACCTTCGGCGGGGTCGAACACTGGGGAGCTGTTTTTT; CDR3 protein: CASSPPSAGSNTGELFF
D gene: NA; J gene: TRBJ2-2; clone size: many; V gene: TRBV9; CDR3 DNA: TGTGCCAGCAGCGCACCAGGGATCACCGGGGAGCTGTTTTTT; CDR3 protein: CASSAPGITGELFF
D gene: NA; J gene: TRBJ2-7; clone size: many; V gene: TRBV20-1; CDR3 DNA: TGCAGTGCTAGGGCGGGCTACGAGCAGTACTTC; CDR3 protein: CSARAGYEQYF
D gene: NA; J gene: TRBJ2-5; clone size: NA; V gene: TRBV6-1; CDR3 DNA: TGTGCCAGCAGTGAAGAACAGTACCAAGAGACCCAGTACTTC; CDR3 protein: CASSEEQYQETQYF
D gene: TRBD1; J gene: TRBJ2-7; clone size: many; V gene: TRBV12-3/TRBV12-4; CDR3 DNA: TGTGCCAGCTCGAGTTTGGACAGGTCCCTACGAAAGCAGTACTTC; CDR3 protein: CASSSLDRSLRKQYF
D gene: TRBD1; J gene: TRBJ2-7; clone size: few; V gene: TRBV5-8; CDR3 DNA: TGTGCCAGCAGCTGGGACAGAGCCTACGAGCAGTACTTC; CDR3 protein: CASSWDRAYEQYF
D gene: NA; J gene: TRBJ1-2; clone size: many; V gene: TRBV12-3/TRBV12-4; CDR3 DNA: TGTGCCAGCACCTCCGGGGGGGACATCTATGGCTACACCTTC; CDR3 protein: CASTSGGDIYGYTF
D gene: NA; J gene: TRBJ2-3; clone size: many; V gene: TRBV20-1; CDR3 DNA: TGCAGTGCTAGTCCGAGGAGAAGAGTCCCAGATACGCAGTATTTT; CDR3 protein: CSASPRRRVPDTQYF
D gene: TRBD1; J gene: TRBJ2-3; clone size: few; V gene: TRBV27; CDR3 DNA: TGTGCCAGCAGGGGGACAGGGCGGAAAGATACGCAGTATTTT; CDR3 protein: CASRGTGRKDTQYF
D gene: TRBD2; J gene: TRBJ2-1; clone size: few; V gene: TRBV6-5; CDR3 DNA: TGTGCCAGCAGTTACAAGGCGCGGGAGGGCTACAATGAGCAGTTCTTC; CDR3 protein: CASSYKAREGYNEQFF
D gene: NA; J gene: TRBJ2-1; clone size: many; V gene: TRBV29-1; CDR3 DNA: TGCAGCGTAGGGAAGTGGTCCTACAATGAGCAGTTCTTC; CDR3 protein: CSVGKWSYNEQFF
D gene: TRBD1; J gene: TRBJ2-5; clone size: few; V gene: TRBV9; CDR3 DNA: TGTGCCAGCAGCACAGGACAGGGCCAAGAGACCCAGTACTTC; CDR3 protein: CASSTGQGQETQYF
D gene: TRBD2; J gene: TRBJ2-7; clone size: NA; V gene: TRBV2; CDR3 DNA: TGTGCCAGCAGTGAAAGCGGGAGGTCATCCTACGAGCAGTACTTC; CDR3 protein: CASSESGRSSYEQYF
D gene: TRBD1; J gene: TRBJ2-7; clone size: NA; V gene: TRBV5-6; CDR3 DNA: TGTGCCAGCAGCCGGACAGGGGCCGGAACCTACGAGCAGTACTTC; CDR3 protein: CASSRTGAGTYEQYF
D gene: NA; J gene: TRBJ2-3; clone size: NA; V gene: TRBV5-1; CDR3 DNA: TGCGCCAGCAGCTTCTCGCGCTCGCAAGATACGCAGTATTTT; CDR3 protein: CASSFSRSQDTQYF
D gene: NA; J gene: TRBJ1-2; clone size: many; V gene: TRBV5-1; CDR3 DNA: TGCGCCAGCAGCCTAGACCTCCGGGACTATGGCTACACCTTC; CDR3 protein: CASSLDLRDYGYTF
D gene: NA; J gene: TRBJ1-5; clone size: many; V gene: TRBV28; CDR3 DNA: TGTGCCAGCAGTCCGCAGTTCAATCAGCCCCAGCATTTT; CDR3 protein: CASSPQFNQPQHF
D gene: TRBD2; J gene: TRBJ2-3; clone size: few; V gene: TRBV20-1; CDR3 DNA: TGCAGTGCCCCGCGGGAGGTTCGGGATACGCAGTATTTT; CDR3 protein: CSAPREVRDTQYF
D gene: NA; J gene: TRBJ2-3; clone size: NA; V gene: TRBV14; CDR3 DNA: TGTGCCAGCAGTCCAAGACTAGATTCTACGCAGTATTTT; CDR3 protein: CASSPRLDSTQYF
D gene: TRBD1; J gene: TRBJ1-5; clone size: few; V gene: TRBV7-2; CDR3 DNA: TGTGCCAGCAGCCTCCGACAGGGGAAAGTTCAGCCCCAGCATTTT; CDR3 protein: CASSLRQGKVQPQHF
D gene: TRBD2; J gene: TRBJ2-7; clone size: few; V gene: TRBV5-1; CDR3 DNA: TGCGCCAGCAGCTTAAGTAGCGGGAGGGACTACGAGCAGTACTTC; CDR3 protein: CASSLSSGRDYEQYF
D gene: TRBD2; J gene: TRBJ2-1; clone size: NA; V gene: TRBV20-1; CDR3 DNA: TGCAGTGCTAGAGACCGGGGAGGGTTTGAATCTTACAATGAGCAGTTCTTC; CDR3 protein: CSARDRGGFESYNEQFF
D gene: NA; J gene: TRBJ1-2; clone size: NA; V gene: TRBV5-4; CDR3 DNA: TGTGCCAGCAGCTTGGCCGGGGATGTCACCCTAGCTAACTATGGCTACACCTTC; CDR3 protein: CASSLAGDVTLANYGYTF
D gene: NA; J gene: TRBJ2-7; clone size: many; V gene: TRBV7-2; CDR3 DNA: TGTGCCAGCAGCTTTAGTCCAGGGTTCTACGAGCAGTACTTC; CDR3 protein: CASSFSPGFYEQYF
D gene: NA; J gene: TRBJ2-7; clone size: many; V gene: TRBV20-1; CDR3 DNA: TGCAGTGCTAGAGGGAACAGGTTAAGCTCCTACGAGCAGTACTTC; CDR3 protein: CSARGNRLSSYEQYF
D gene: TRBD2; J gene: TRBJ2-7; clone size: many; V gene: TRBV20-1; CDR3 DNA: TGCAGTGCTAGGTGGCTAGCGGGAGCGTTATACGAGCAGTACTTC; CDR3 protein: CSARWLAGALYEQYF
D gene: NA; J gene: TRBJ2-7; clone size: many; V gene: TRBV7-2; CDR3 DNA: TGTGCCAGCAGCTTAGCATCGGTAGCTCAAGCCTACGAGCAGTACTTC; CDR3 protein: CASSLASVAQAYEQYF
D gene: TRBD2; J gene: TRBJ2-1; clone size: many; V gene: TRBV3-1; CDR3 DNA: TGTGCCAGCAGCCAAACTCCGGGACTAGCGGGACAAGTTTACAATGAGCAGTTCTTC; CDR3 protein: CASSQTPGLAGQVYNEQFF
D gene: NA; J gene: TRBJ1-4; clone size: NA; V gene: TRBV5-5; CDR3 DNA: TGTGCCAGCAGCTTGTACTGGACGACAACTAATGAAAAACTGTTTTTT; CDR3 protein: CASSLYWTTTNEKLFF
D gene: TRBD1; J gene: TRBJ2-1; clone size: few; V gene: TRBV7-8; CDR3 DNA: TGTGCCAGCAGCCAAAACAGGGGGCGCGACAATGAGCAGTTCTTC; CDR3 protein: CASSQNRGRDNEQFF
D gene: NA; J gene: TRBJ2-7; clone size: few; V gene: TRBV7-2; CDR3 DNA: TGTGCCAGCAGCTCAGGGCAATGGGGCTACGAGCAGTACTTC; CDR3 protein: CASSSGQWGYEQYF
D gene: NA; J gene: TRBJ2-2; clone size: many; V gene: TRBV9; CDR3 DNA: TGTGCCAGCAGCTCCATGGGGGGAAACACCGGGGAGCTGTTTTTT; CDR3 protein: CASSSMGGNTGELFF
D gene: TRBD2; J gene: TRBJ2-7; clone size: NA; V gene: TRBV7-2; CDR3 DNA: TGTGCCAGCAGTCTGGCTCTAGCGGGACCCGGGGACGAGCAGTACTTC; CDR3 protein: CASSLALAGPGDEQYF
D gene: NA; J gene: TRBJ2-5; clone size: many; V gene: TRBV5-1; CDR3 DNA: TGCGCCAGCAGCTTGCGGCTGAAACAAGAGACCCAGTACTTC; CDR3 protein: CASSLRLKQETQYF
D gene: NA; J gene: TRBJ2-1; clone size: many; V gene: TRBV11-1; CDR3 DNA: TGTGCCAGCAGCCGAAACCCCCCACCTGACTACAATGAGCAGTTCTTC; CDR3 protein: CASSRNPPPDYNEQFF
D gene: NA; J gene: TRBJ2-1; clone size: many; V gene: TRBV29-1; CDR3 DNA: TGCAGCGTTGACAGGGGGGTTTATGAGCAGTTCTTC; CDR3 protein: CSVDRGVYEQFF
D gene: NA; J gene: TRBJ1-1; clone size: NA; V gene: TRBV20-1; CDR3 DNA: TGCAGTGCTAGAGCCGTATTTGGCACTGAAGCTTTCTTT; CDR3 protein: CSARAVFGTEAFF
D gene: NA; J gene: TRBJ2-2; clone size: many; V gene: TRBV5-1; CDR3 DNA: TGCGCCAGCAGCTTGAGTAGCGGCCTTTCGAACACCGGGGAGCTGTTTTTT; CDR3 protein: CASSLSSGLSNTGELFF
D gene: NA; J gene: TRBJ2-1; clone size: NA; V gene: TRBV20-1; CDR3 DNA: TGCAGTGCTAGTTTGTACAATGAGCAGTTCTTC; CDR3 protein: CSASLYNEQFF
D gene: NA; J gene: TRBJ2-3; clone size: many; V gene: TRBV7-2; CDR3 DNA: TGTGCCAGCAGCTTAGGGTTCGGAACAGATACGCAGTATTTT; CDR3 protein: CASSLGFGTDTQYF
D gene: TRBD1; J gene: TRBJ2-7; clone size: NA; V gene: TRBV5-1; CDR3 DNA: TGCGCCAGAAGCTCACCGGGACAGGGGTTCTCCTACGAGCAGTACTTC; CDR3 protein: CARSSPGQGFSYEQYF
D gene: NA; J gene: TRBJ2-5; clone size: few; V gene: TRBV5-1; CDR3 DNA: TGCGCCAGCATGACGGGACTCCAAGAGACCCAGTACTTC; CDR3 protein: CASMTGLQETQYF
D gene: TRBD1; J gene: TRBJ2-3; clone size: many; V gene: TRBV20-1; CDR3 DNA: TGCAGTGCGAGTGACAGGGGGCCGACAGATACGCAGTATTTT; CDR3 protein: CSASDRGPTDTQYF
D gene: NA; J gene: TRBJ2-2; clone size: many; V gene: TRBV19; CDR3 DNA: TGTGCCAGTAGGGACCGGACGAACACCGGGGAGCTGTTTTTT; CDR3 protein: CASRDRTNTGELFF
D gene: NA; J gene: TRBJ2-7; clone size: many; V gene: TRBV6-1; CDR3 DNA: TGTGCCAGCAGTACCGGCGGCAGGGGGGCCTACGAGCAGTACTTC; CDR3 protein: CASSTGGRGAYEQYF
D gene: TRBD1; J gene: TRBJ2-7; clone size: many; V gene: TRBV12-3/TRBV12-4; CDR3 DNA: TGTGCCAGCAGCCCAGCCCGGGACAGCTACGAGCAGTACTTC; CDR3 protein: CASSPARDSYEQYF
D gene: NA; J gene: TRBJ2-5; clone size: NA; V gene: TRBV5-1; CDR3 DNA: TGCGCCAGCAGCCGGGCTCGGGGCCAAGAGACCCAGTACTTC; CDR3 protein: CASSRARGQETQYF
D gene: NA; J gene: TRBJ2-7; clone size: NA; V gene: TRBV18; CDR3 DNA: TGTGCCAGCTCACCGGGGGATGGGCAGTACTTC; CDR3 protein: CASSPGDGQYF
D gene: TRBD2; J gene: TRBJ2-2; clone size: many; V gene: TRBV20-1; CDR3 DNA: TGCAGTGCTAGATCTTCGGGAGGGCCGACCGGGGAGCTGTTTTTT; CDR3 protein: CSARSSGGPTGELFF
D gene: TRBD1; J gene: TRBJ2-1; clone size: many; V gene: TRBV7-2; CDR3 DNA: TGTGCCAGCAGCCCGGACAGGATCGAGCAGTTCTTC; CDR3 protein: CASSPDRIEQFF
D gene: NA; J gene: TRBJ1-5; clone size: many; V gene: TRBV12-3/TRBV12-4; CDR3 DNA: TGTGCCAGCAGTTTAGAGGGAGCCAATCAGCCCCAGCATTTT; CDR3 protein: CASSLEGANQPQHF
D gene: NA; J gene: TRBJ2-1; clone size: many; V gene: TRBV7-9; CDR3 DNA: TGTGCCAGCAGCTTAGAAGGAACAAACCTCGATGAGCAGTTCTTC; CDR3 protein: CASSLEGTNLDEQFF
D gene: TRBD2; J gene: TRBJ2-7; clone size: NA; V gene: TRBV7-2; CDR3 DNA: TGTGCCAGCAGCTTAACTAGCGGAGATTCCTACGAGCAGTACTTC; CDR3 protein: CASSLTSGDSYEQYF